The next 14 T cell receptor beta chains were all read from a single sample in a study of identical twins. TCRdb independently ran MiXCR on the 5' RACE reads; one entry per CDR3 protein. Of fewer than 650,000 distinct CDR3 sequences listed, roughly 7.2% are singletons. These records were also assigned to another study, of yellow fever vaccine responses in identical twins.

The sequenced sample consisted of PBMCs. The source is a woman in her late teens or twenties in good health.

The chain links TRBV5-6 to TRBJ2-1, with 7 nucleotides matching TRBD2. CDR3 length: 12 amino acids. The germline gives CDR1 SGHDT, CDR2 YYEEEE. V dropped 7 bases and J dropped 8; count of bases not matched to a gene: 6. The CDR3 region is CASRGLTYEQFF. CDR3 in DNA: TGTGCCAGCCGGGGACTAACCTATGAGCAGTTCTTC.

This clonotype was observed a few times. This chain links TRBV4-1 with TRBJ2-1, with D possibly being TRBD1 (5 bases). V was cut by 1 base and J by 2 bases, with 12 bases left in between. The length of the CDR3 is 16 residues. Germline lookup yields CDR1 MGHRA and CDR2 YSYEKL. This CDR3 reads CASSQGIQGTYNEQFF. The DNA of the CDR3 is TGCGCCAGCAGCCAAGGTATTCAGGGCACCTACAATGAGCAGTTCTTC.

The chain combines TRBV5-1 with TRBJ2-1, with 7 positions matching TRBD1. Losses at the gene ends were 0 bases for V and 4 bases for J; bases not matched to a gene: 7. This CDR3 comprises 16 residues. CDR1 and CDR2 from the germline V gene are SGHRS and YFSETQ. The CDR3 sequence is CASSLGDRAIYNEQFF. CDR3 bases: TGCGCCAGCAGCTTGGGTGACAGGGCTATTTACAATGAGCAGTTCTTC.

This clonotype was recorded a few times. V and J are TRBV29-1 and TRBJ2-1; 13 bases fit TRBD2. The CDR3 sequence is 17 residues long. Germline V lookup: CDR1 SQVTM, CDR2 ANQGSEA. With 6 bases clipped from V and 3 bases from J, the junction kept 11 bases outside the gene matches. CDR3 DNA sequence: TGCAGCGTGGACTGGACTAGCGGGAGCATATTCTACAATGAGCAGTTCTTC. This translates into CSVDWTSGSIFYNEQFF.

V usage is TRBV29-1 and J usage is TRBJ2-1; 7 bases agree with TRBD2. Germline V gives CDR1 SQVTM, CDR2 ANQGSEA. Unmatched junction bases numbered 4, after V lost 3 bases and J lost 8 bases. The CDR3 length is 12 residues. The CDR3 reads CSVDGGVYEQFF. In nucleotides, the CDR3 is TGCAGCGTTGATGGGGGGGTCTATGAGCAGTTCTTC.

The V call is TRBV12-3 or TRBV12-4, the J call TRBJ1-5; 7 nucleotides align to TRBD1. Trimming cost V 6 bases and J 0 bases; bases outside gene matches: 11. The CDR3 has 17 residues. DNA of the CDR3: TGTGCCAGCAGGGAGACAGGGAGTGGATATAGCAATCAGCCCCAGCATTTT. This translates into CASRETGSGYSNQPQHF.

In DNA form, the CDR3 reads TGTGCCAGCAGTGACCTGGTAACGTCAAAAACGCAGTATTTT. Amino acids: CASSDLVTSKTQYF. The chain links TRBV2 to TRBJ2-3; unclear D gene. The CDR3 has 14 residues. The V and J ends lost 3 bases and 9 bases respectively, with 16 bases between them. CDR1 is SNHLY, CDR2 FYNNEI, per germline. The entire variable domain, with the rest obtained from reference TRBV2 and TRBJ2-3, is as follows: EPEVTQTPSHQVTQMGQEVILRCVPISNHLYFYWYRQILGQKVEFLVSFYNNEISEKSEIFDDQFSVERPDGSNFTLKIRSTKLEDSAMYFCASSDLVTSKTQYFGPGTRLTVL.

The chain couples TRBV27 to TRBJ1-3, with a possible D match to TRBD1 (6 bases). The CDR3 sequence is 15 residues long. CDR1 is MNHEY, CDR2 SMNVEV, per germline (reference sequence). Trimming shortened V by 5 bases and J by 2 bases, and 13 bases separated the two germline ends. The CDR3 here is CASSVTGRPGNTIYF. The CDR3 DNA follows: TGTGCCAGCAGTGTAACAGGGAGGCCTGGAAACACCATATATTTT.

The table lists this clonotype with many counts. This chain links TRBV10-3 with TRBJ1-3; TRBD1 is a possible D gene (6 bases). Germline V lookup: CDR1 ENHRY, CDR2 SYGVKD. V shed 6 bases and J shed 0 bases, with 15 bases lying between them. The CDR3 runs 16 residues. CDR3 protein: CAISLGGGDSGNTIYF. The CDR3 DNA is TGTGCCATCAGCCTCGGGGGCGGGGACTCTGGAAACACCATATATTTT.

This clonotype was seen a handful of times. The J gene is TRBJ2-7, the V gene TRBV7-6, with D maybe TRBD1 (6 bases). Germline CDR1 reads SGHVS; CDR2 reads FNYEAQ. Trimming left V 1 base short and J 2 bases short, with 12 bases between. The CDR3 has 15 residues. The CDR3 DNA reads TGTGCCAGCAGCTTAGGGGGGACAAATACCTACGAGCAGTACTTC. This gives the protein CASSLGGTNTYEQYF.

This clonotype was seen only a few times. This sequence joins TRBV11-2 and TRBJ2-7; D is perhaps TRBD1 (5 bases). V shed 0 bases and J shed 4 bases, with 16 bases lying between them. This CDR3 has 16 residues. Germline V gene lookup returns CDR1 SGHAT and CDR2 FQNNGV. The CDR3 reads CASSLDKGVEWYEQYV. In DNA form, the CDR3 reads TGTGCCAGCAGCTTAGATAAAGGGGTAGAGTGGTACGAGCAGTACGTC.

This clonotype has just a few counts. The chain couples TRBV29-1 to TRBJ2-5, with 10 nucleotides matching TRBD1. CDR1 is SQVTM, CDR2 ANQGSEA, per germline. The CDR3 covers 15 residues. Trimming cost V 1 base and J 5 bases; bases outside gene matches: 7. DNA for the CDR3: TGCAGCGTTGAAGGGGACAGGGGTCTTGGGGAGACCCAGTACTTC. Translated, it gives CSVEGDRGLGETQYF.

This clonotype was seen more than once but under ten times. This CDR3 reads CASGSSGTGFGMNTEAFF. The CDR3 DNA follows: TGCGCCAGCGGAAGCTCCGGGACAGGGTTTGGAATGAACACTGAAGCTTTCTTT. The V gene is TRBV4-1, the J gene TRBJ1-1; 9 positions match TRBD1. Germline V gene sequence: CDR1 MGHRA, CDR2 YSYEKL. The V segment lost 8 bases and the J segment 0 bases; nucleotides outside the gene matches: 16. The CDR3 runs 18 residues.

This clonotype was detected ten times or more. The chain is built from TRBV3-1 and TRBJ1-1; weak D call: TRBD1 (6 bases). Germline V gives CDR1 LGHDT, CDR2 YNNKEL (reference sequence). The CDR3 is made up of 13 amino acids. The V end lost 5 bases, the J end lost 8 bases, and 15 bases lay between the germline ends. The CDR3, as DNA: TGTGCCAGCAGCAAGGGGGGGGTTTGGGAAGCTTTCTTT. This encodes CASSKGGVWEAFF.